This record covers a single TCR beta chain. Its antigen is unidentified. The V end lost 6 bases, the J end lost 8 bases, and 14 bases lay between the germline ends. The CDR3 is made up of 13 amino acids. The germline V gene has CDR1 MDHEN and CDR2 SYDVKM. The method was immunoSEQ multiplex PCR; TCRdb's version includes in-frame clones alone and lacks a portion of them. The sample has 30,000 to 40,000 clones; approximately 90% are singletons. This sample stems from a study of a mutant IDH1 vaccine in newly diagnosed glioma. Background on the study: Vaccination began 4-6 weeks post radiotherapy alone, or with temozolomide cycles. Earlier therapy was either radiotherapy, temozolomide, or both, and most got both. In the visit schedule, V12 fell in week 35, while V13 fell in week 47. Study-wide results and limits: Pseudoprogression appeared unlinked to shifts in leading peripheral T cell clonotypes.

Time point indicated: week 47, end of study. All doses held 300 ug of mutant IDH1 20-mer peptide, with topical imiquimod. Here the sequenced sample was PBMCs, taken from a glioma patient whose treatment included an IDH1 peptide vaccine. The V and J genes are TRBV28 and TRBJ2-1, with D maybe TRBD2 (5 bases). This sequence was found in a man between 40 and 49 years old with glioma. The CDR3 DNA reads as TGTGCCAGCAGCCGTCTCCGAGGGTATGAGCAGTTCTTC. Residues: CASSRLRGYEQFF. Drawing the rest from reference TRBV28 and TRBJ2-1, the complete variable domain is DVKVTQSSRYLVKRTGEKVFLECVQDMDHENMFWYRQDPGLGLRLIYFSYDVKMKEKGDIPEGYSVSREKKERFSLILESASTNQTSMYLCASSRLRGYEQFFGPGTRLTVL.